A single sample gave rise to the 15 T cell receptor beta chains below, sequenced in a study of T-cell reconstitution after alpha-beta-depleted transplantation in children. Unique molecular identifiers were incorporated during preparation of the TCRbeta library. TCRdb fed the PCR reads into MiXCR, producing one record per CDR3 protein. The repertoire holds about 490,000 distinct CDR3 sequences, with about 10% as singletons. The specimen was PBMCs, collected before TCRalphabeta/CD19-depleted stem cell transplant. The receptor source for this set is a child aged 2-15 years with inherited bone marrow failure, due to receive a stem cell transplant.

At least ten counts were recorded for this clonotype. The J gene is TRBJ2-7, the V gene TRBV5-1, with D unclear. The V and J ends lost 5 bases and 3 bases respectively, with 12 bases between them. The germline V gene has CDR1 SGHRS and CDR2 YFSETQ. This CDR3 spans 13 amino acids. This chain's CDR3 is CASSTTANYEQYF. CDR3 coding DNA: TGCGCCAGCAGTACGACCGCCAACTACGAGCAGTACTTC.

The sample holds many counts of this clonotype. The genes are TRBV6-5 and TRBJ2-7; D remains ambiguous. The CDR3 loop spans 15 amino acids. V was clipped by 4 bases and J by 3 bases, with 16 bases between them. Germline lookup yields CDR1 MNHEY and CDR2 SVGAGI. CDR3 in DNA: TGTGCCAGCAGTTCGGACCGGAATCCCTACTACGAGCAGTACTTC. Amino acid sequence: CASSSDRNPYYEQYF.

In regard to this clonotype: Possible read error: a much larger clone is one base away. V and J are TRBV15 and TRBJ2-7; the D gene is possibly TRBD1 (6 bases). CDR3 length: 11 residues. Trimming left V 8 bases short and J 7 bases short, with 12 bases between. Germline-derived CDR1 and CDR2 are LNHNV and YYDKDF (reference sequence). The chain's CDR3 is CATRTEEEQYF. The CDR3 DNA follows: TGTGCCACCCGGACAGAGGAGGAGCAGTACTTC.

This clonotype was counted at least ten times. The chain has TRBV12-3 or TRBV12-4 and TRBJ2-1, with a weak D call TRBD1 (6 bases). V was trimmed by 1 base and J by 1 base, leaving 11 bases between them. The CDR3 runs 16 residues. In DNA form, the CDR3 reads TGTGCCAGCAGTTTAGGGCAGGGGCGATCCTACAATGAGCAGTTCTTC. As protein: CASSLGQGRSYNEQFF.

This clonotype was counted at least ten times. V and J are TRBV15 and TRBJ2-5; 7 bases map to TRBD1. The length of the CDR3 is 15 residues. The V gene's germline CDR1 is LNHNV and CDR2 YYDKDF (reference sequence). With 6 bases clipped from V and 2 bases from J, the junction kept 9 bases outside the gene matches. This CDR3 is CATREYSGQQETQYF. The CDR3 nucleotides are TGTGCCACCAGGGAATACTCGGGACAGCAAGAGACCCAGTACTTC.

This clonotype came up a few times. The chain combines TRBV30 with TRBJ1-5; D call uncertain. Germline V gene sequence: CDR1 GTSNPN, CDR2 SVGIG (reference sequence). V was trimmed by 4 bases and J by 7 bases, leaving 14 bases between them. The CDR3 is 13 amino acids. DNA for the CDR3: TGTGCCTGGAACGGTGATCAGTACCAGCCCCAGCATTTT. Amino acid sequence: CAWNGDQYQPQHF.

This clonotype was counted many times. This chain connects TRBV6-5 to TRBJ2-6; a weak D match, TRBD1 (6 bases). Trimming took off 7 bases at V and 0 bases at J, with 19 bases between the two ends. Germline V lookup: CDR1 MNHEY, CDR2 SVGAGI. This CDR3 is built from 18 residues. CDR3 sequence: CASNADRPDGSGANVLTF. In nucleotides, the CDR3 is TGTGCCAGCAACGCTGACAGGCCCGATGGCTCTGGGGCCAACGTCCTGACTTTC.

This clonotype has ten or more counts. The chain joins TRBV5-1 to TRBJ2-5, with 7 bases that match TRBD1. V lost 2 bases to trimming and J lost 3 bases; unmatched junction nucleotides: 7. Germline V lookup: CDR1 SGHRS, CDR2 YFSETQ. The CDR3 runs 15 residues. The CDR3 DNA reads as TGCGCCAGCAGCTTTTCTATAGACAGGGAAGAGACCCAGTACTTC. Protein sequence: CASSFSIDREETQYF.

Only a few counts were recorded for this clonotype. The chain couples TRBV6-2 or TRBV6-3 to TRBJ2-1; D unresolved. The CDR3 has 17 amino acids. Trimming left V 0 bases short and J 0 bases short, with 12 bases between. Germline CDR1 is MNHEY and CDR2 is SVGEGT. The CDR3: CASSYSPLLSSYNEQFF. For the CDR3, the DNA is TGTGCCAGCAGTTACTCTCCCCTCCTAAGCTCCTACAATGAGCAGTTCTTC.

In its sample, this clonotype was seen many times. This chain connects TRBV4-3 to TRBJ1-2; no clear D gene. The CDR3 runs 13 residues. Trimming shortened V by 1 base and J by 4 bases, and 7 bases separated the two germline ends. CDR1 and CDR2 (germline): LGHNA, YSLEER. CDR3: CASSQGAVYGYTF. The CDR3 coding sequence is TGCGCCAGCAGCCAAGGGGCGGTCTATGGCTACACCTTC.

This clonotype was seen repeatedly, ten times or more. The V and J genes are TRBV7-2 and TRBJ2-7; the D is unclear. Looked up from germline, CDR1 is SGHTA and CDR2 is FQGNSA. The V gene lost 1 base and the J gene lost 6 bases, with 7 bases spanning the gap. CDR3 length: 12 amino acids. CDR3 sequence (DNA): TGTGCCAGCAGCTTAGGCATCGGCGAGCAGTACTTC. It specifies CASSLGIGEQYF.

This clonotype showed up many times. The V gene is TRBV29-1, the J gene TRBJ2-7; 11 nucleotides line up with TRBD2. V dropped 5 bases and J dropped 8; count of bases not matched to a gene: 11. CDR1 is SQVTM and CDR2 is ANQGSEA in the germline V gene. The CDR3 has 14 amino acids. CDR3 sequence reads: CSVTGTSGEQQQYF. DNA for the CDR3: TGCAGCGTTACCGGGACTAGCGGCGAGCAGCAGCAGTACTTC.

This clonotype was counted between two and nine times. The DNA of the CDR3 is TGCAGCGCCAAACTCCCGGGGTGGGACACTGAAGCTTTCTTT. Protein: CSAKLPGWDTEAFF. V is TRBV29-1 and J is TRBJ1-1; no reliable D call. The CDR3 has 14 amino acids. The V gene lost 7 bases and the J gene lost 3 bases, with 18 bases spanning the gap. CDR1 is SQVTM and CDR2 is ANQGSEA in the germline V gene. The entire variable domain, with the rest obtained from reference TRBV29-1 and TRBJ1-1, is as follows: SAVISQKPSRDICQRGTSLTIQCQVDSQVTMMFWYRQQPGQSLTLIATANQGSEATYESGFVIDKFPISRPNLTFSTLTVSNMSPEDSSIYLCSAKLPGWDTEAFFGQGTRLTVV.

The table lists this clonotype with many counts. This rearrangement joins TRBV27 to TRBJ1-4; D might be TRBD1 (5 bases). CDR3 size: 13 residues. In germline, CDR1 is MNHEY, CDR2 SMNVEV (reference sequence). V lost 8 bases and J 5 bases, leaving 12 bases between the germline ends. The CDR3 protein is CASWDGLNEKLFF. DNA of the CDR3: TGTGCCAGCTGGGACGGACTAAATGAAAAACTGTTTTTT.

Ten or more counts support this clonotype. The chain carries TRBV2 and TRBJ1-6, with TRBD1 matching over 7 bases. Germline V gene data show CDR1 as SNHLY and CDR2 as FYNNEI. V lost 6 bases and J lost 9; bases outside the gene matches: 14. The CDR3 is 16 amino acids. CDR3 DNA: TGTGCCAGCAGCGAGACAGGGCTCGGAGTGGGTTCACCCCTCCACTTT. Translating gives CASSETGLGVGSPLHF.